These T cell receptor beta chains were read from a single sample in a study of immunodeficiency. The protocol was immunoSEQ multiplex PCR, while the TCRdb copy is restricted to in-frame clones and leaves out a portion. This repertoire shows 4,000 or so clones, about 90% found once; its top ten account for 3.5% to 4.5%. Sequencing input: CD4+ T cells from blood. The source is a human donor in good health. Each CDR3 is given with its conserved first and last residue. Each record gives: V gene, J gene, D gene, CDR3 protein. A D gene is named only where the DNA matches it firmly.

V: TRBV28; J: TRBJ2-4; D: .; CDR3: CASGSQGDIQYF
V: TRBV10-2; J: TRBJ1-1; D: TRBD1; CDR3: CASRRQGNTEAFF
V: TRBV5-1; J: TRBJ2-5; D: TRBD1; CDR3: CASSLQGARETQYF
V: TRBV7-3; J: TRBJ1-1; D: .; CDR3: CASSVTQGTEAFF
V: TRBV30; J: TRBJ2-1; D: TRBD1; CDR3: CAWRWGTVLTPFF
V: TRBV7-9; J: TRBJ1-3; D: .; CDR3: CASSSERYLSGNTIYF
V: TRBV18; J: TRBJ1-2; D: .; CDR3: CASSRGGNQGNYGYTF
V: TRBV24-1; J: TRBJ2-7; D: .; CDR3: CATSDLQDEQYF
V: TRBV19; J: TRBJ1-5; D: TRBD1; CDR3: CATKGSHRGPSISPQHF
V: TRBV10-2; J: TRBJ2-1; D: TRBD2; CDR3: CASSGLAGWNEQFF
V: TRBV24-1; J: TRBJ2-3; D: .; CDR3: CGFLHTDTQYF
V: TRBV14; J: TRBJ2-7; D: TRBD2; CDR3: CASSQDTAGVSYEQYF
V: TRBV6-2/TRBV6-3; J: TRBJ2-7; D: TRBD1; CDR3: CASSEQGVGSYEQYF
V: TRBV18; J: TRBJ2-3; D: TRBD1; CDR3: CASSNRGPDTQYF
V: TRBV27; J: TRBJ1-2; D: TRBD1; CDR3: CASSFRDRVGGYTF
V: TRBV9; J: TRBJ1-2; D: .; CDR3: CASSASGQGYTF
V: TRBV28; J: TRBJ2-6; D: TRBD1; CDR3: CASSLRGDRARTGNVLTF
V: TRBV6-5; J: TRBJ2-7; D: .; CDR3: CASSSRDGSTYEQYF
V: TRBV11-3; J: TRBJ1-3; D: TRBD1; CDR3: CASSSTGVSGNTIYF
V: TRBV9; J: TRBJ2-7; D: TRBD2; CDR3: CASSVESGGTYEQYF
V: TRBV6-5; J: TRBJ1-5; D: .; CDR3: CATTGDYQPQHF
V: TRBV2; J: TRBJ2-5; D: .; CDR3: CASRQNRDETQYF
V: TRBV28; J: TRBJ2-5; D: TRBD1; CDR3: CASSRPGTALQETQYF
V: TRBV4-1; J: TRBJ1-4; D: .; CDR3: CASSQIGGEKLFF
V: TRBV27; J: TRBJ2-7; D: .; CDR3: CASSLPARPYEQYF
V: TRBV6-5; J: TRBJ1-6; D: .; CDR3: CASTKGTINSPLHF
V: TRBV14; J: TRBJ1-1; D: .; CDR3: CASSRLKVPEAFF
V: TRBV27; J: TRBJ1-6; D: .; CDR3: CASSSDSRPSPLHF
V: TRBV5-1; J: TRBJ1-1; D: .; CDR3: CASSSDTNTEAFF
V: TRBV5-6; J: TRBJ2-7; D: .; CDR3: CASSFGTNEQYF
V: TRBV24-1; J: TRBJ2-3; D: .; CDR3: CATSDSSVGTHTDTQYF
V: TRBV11-2; J: TRBJ1-5; D: TRBD1; CDR3: CASSLGRGQGAKGDQGQHF
V: TRBV7-9; J: TRBJ1-2; D: .; CDR3: CASSRRQTNYGYTF
V: TRBV4-1; J: TRBJ2-5; D: TRBD2; CDR3: CASSHASGLQETQYF
V: TRBV27; J: TRBJ2-3; D: .; CDR3: CASSPQYSTDTQYF
V: TRBV10-3; J: TRBJ2-1; D: TRBD2; CDR3: CAISEPSGRGQSYNEQFF
V: TRBV3-1/TRBV3-2; J: TRBJ2-1; D: .; CDR3: CASSQNYNEQFF
V: TRBV7-3; J: TRBJ1-6; D: .; CDR3: CASSLTGGRVSPLHF
V: TRBV12-5; J: TRBJ1-1; D: .; CDR3: CASGLVIRFADAEAFF
V: TRBV7-8; J: TRBJ2-7; D: .; CDR3: CASSLGETGYEQYF
V: TRBV12-5; J: TRBJ2-5; D: .; CDR3: CASGSGKRVGETQYF
V: TRBV5-4; J: TRBJ1-2; D: TRBD1; CDR3: CASSPQGYYYGYTF